This passage covers 22 T cell receptor beta chains from one sample sequenced in a study of blood T cell repertoires in COVID-19. The assay was immunoSEQ multiplex PCR, and TCRdb's table has in-frame clones only and misses some. The sample yields almost 200,000 clones, around 85% seen once. Sequenced input: peripheral blood. Receptors originate from a man between 60 and 75 years old with COVID-19, enrolled during active disease.

The J gene is TRBJ1-1, the V gene TRBV7-9, with D tentatively TRBD1 (6 bases). The V gene lost 5 bases and the J gene lost 0 bases, with 22 bases spanning the gap. This CDR3 is built from 18 residues. Looked up from germline, CDR1 is SEHNR and CDR2 is FQNEAQ (reference sequence). The CDR3 nucleotides read TGTGCCAGCAGCGTTCTCAGGGGTGGGGAAAGGTTGAACACTGAAGCTTTCTTT. Translation: CASSVLRGGERLNTEAFF.

The table lists this clone with a few counts. V and J are TRBV19 and TRBJ2-2, with TRBD1 identical over 7 bases. Germline V CDR1 and CDR2: LNHDA, SQIVND (reference sequence). V shed 6 bases and J 4 bases; nucleotides not matched to a gene: 5. The CDR3 covers 14 residues. CDR3 in DNA: TGTGCCAGTAGATTACAGGGGCGCACCGGGGAGCTGTTTTTT. Protein: CASRLQGRTGELFF.

The rearrangement uses TRBV18 and TRBJ1-1; 8 bases line up with TRBD1. Trimming removed 6 bases from V and 4 bases from J; junction bases left unmatched: 10. The V gene's germline CDR1 is KGHSH and CDR2 LQKENI. The CDR3 length is 15 residues. DNA for the CDR3: TGTGCCAGCTCCCCAGCAGGGGGCGAGGGCACTGAAGCTTTCTTT. Translating gives CASSPAGGEGTEAFF.

The chain has TRBV7-8 and TRBJ2-3, with 8 bases fitting TRBD2. After removal of 5 bases from V and 4 bases from J, the junction contained 11 bases not matched to a gene. The CDR3 is 16 amino acids. Germline CDR1 is SGHVS and CDR2 is FQNEAQ. The CDR3 nucleotides are TGTGCCAGCAGCCCTCCGGGAGCGGGAGTAGCAGATACGCAGTATTTT. It translates to CASSPPGAGVADTQYF.

The chain uses TRBV11-2 and TRBJ2-1, with TRBD2 identical over 7 bases. Trimming cost V 0 bases and J 0 bases; bases outside gene matches: 5. CDR1 is SGHAT, CDR2 FQNNGV, per germline. The CDR3 extends over 17 amino acids. For the CDR3, the DNA is TGTGCCAGCAGCTTAGAGACTAGCTGGAGCTCCTACAATGAGCAGTTCTTC. Protein: CASSLETSWSSYNEQFF.

This clone was observed a few times. The chain joins TRBV6-2 or TRBV6-3 to TRBJ2-1, with D possibly matching TRBD2 (6 bases). CDR3 length equals 17 residues. The V end was cut by 6 bases, the J end by 2 bases, with 20 bases between. Germline V CDR1 and CDR2: MNHEY, SVGEGT. CDR3 loop: CASSSTRDGRTYNEQFF. CDR3 DNA: TGTGCCAGCAGCTCCACCCGCGACGGGAGAACCTACAATGAGCAGTTCTTC.

The chain carries TRBV4-2 and TRBJ2-3; unclear D gene. Per germline, CDR1 LGHNA and CDR2 YNFKEQ. Trimming cost V 0 bases and J 1 base, with 8 bases left between them. CDR3 length equals 15 residues. The DNA for the CDR3 is TGTGCCAGCAGCCAAGACAGGTCCCGCACAGATACGCAGTATTTT. Translated: CASSQDRSRTDTQYF.

This clone occurred once. The chain has TRBV6-2 or TRBV6-3 and TRBJ2-6; D remains unclear. V dropped 5 bases and J dropped 0 bases, with 11 bases sitting between them. The CDR3 totals 16 residues. The V gene's germline CDR1 is MNHEY and CDR2 SVGEGT. CDR3 sequence reads: CASSRPLYSGANVLTF. The CDR3 nucleotides are TGTGCCAGCAGTCGTCCTCTTTACTCTGGGGCCAACGTCCTGACTTTC.

The chain employs TRBV2 and TRBJ1-1, with 8 bases aligning to TRBD1. From germline, CDR1 is SNHLY and CDR2 FYNNEI. The trim removed 9 bases at V and 0 bases at J, leaving 12 bases unmatched. This CDR3 contains 16 residues. The CDR3 loop reads CASPGQGPLMNTEAFF. Written as DNA, the CDR3 is TGTGCCAGTCCCGGACAGGGACCCCTCATGAACACTGAAGCTTTCTTT.

The chain has TRBV19 and TRBJ1-2, with 8 bases aligning to TRBD1. V shed 3 bases, J shed 4 bases, and the junction held 7 bases outside the gene matches. The CDR3 covers 15 residues. The V gene's germline CDR1 is LNHDA and CDR2 SQIVND (reference sequence). Written as DNA, the CDR3 is TGTGCCAGTAGTATGTACTCAGGGGGCGTCTATGGCTACACCTTC. Its protein product is CASSMYSGGVYGYTF.

The chain has TRBV7-8 and TRBJ2-7; D might be TRBD2 (6 bases). CDR1 is SGHVS and CDR2 is FQNEAQ in the germline V gene. Trimming stripped 5 bases from V and 3 bases from J, with 20 bases between. This CDR3 has 16 amino acids. This CDR3 reads CASSVLSGGAGYEQYF. The CDR3 DNA sequence: TGTGCCAGCAGCGTTTTAAGCGGAGGGGCCGGCTACGAGCAGTACTTC.

This clone has more than one count but fewer than ten. J is TRBJ1-5 and V is TRBV19; maybe TRBD1 (5 bases). Per germline, CDR1 LNHDA and CDR2 SQIVND (reference sequence). The CDR3 covers 16 residues. V was clipped by 5 bases and J by 6 bases, with 20 bases between them. As DNA, the CDR3 is TGTGCCAGTAGTCCCACAATGGCAGGGTTTAGTCAGCCCCAGCATTTT. Translated, it gives CASSPTMAGFSQPQHF.

The J gene is TRBJ2-1, the V gene TRBV6-5; 8 bases are a match to TRBD1. Trimming removed 10 bases from V and 6 bases from J; junction bases left unmatched: 11. The CDR3 sequence is 14 residues long. CDR1 is MNHEY, CDR2 SVGAGI, per germline. The CDR3 sequence: CAILFRDRRNEQFF. The CDR3 DNA follows: TGTGCCATCTTATTCCGGGACAGGCGCAATGAGCAGTTCTTC.

This clone was detected a few times. V gene TRBV5-1 combines with J gene TRBJ1-2; TRBD1 is a possible D gene (5 bases). CDR3 length: 14 amino acids. V was cut by 6 bases and J by 2 bases, with 14 bases left in between. CDR1 is SGHRS, CDR2 YFSETQ, per germline. The CDR3 region is CASTPSGGNYGYTF. CDR3 sequence (DNA): TGCGCCAGCACCCCCTCCGGGGGAAACTATGGCTACACCTTC.

V is TRBV3-1 (or the pseudogene TRBV3-2) and J is TRBJ2-3; D is unclear. V lost 4 bases, J lost 4 bases, and 9 bases lay in between. In germline, CDR1 is LGHDT, CDR2 YNNKEL (reference sequence). CDR3 length: 13 residues. In nucleotides, the CDR3 is TGTGCCAGCAGCCCCGCGGTTGCAGATACGCAGTATTTT. As protein: CASSPAVADTQYF.

This clone was seen a single time. This chain joins TRBV5-6 and TRBJ1-1; D ambiguous. Trimming took 1 base from V and 1 from J, leaving 11 bases between them. The CDR3 runs 15 residues. The V gene's germline CDR1 is SGHDT and CDR2 YYEEEE. The CDR3 nucleotides are TGTGCCAGCAGCTTGATTGAGTTTTCGAACACTGAAGCTTTCTTT. The encoded protein is CASSLIEFSNTEAFF.

As regards this clone: In the same sample, other DNA sequences code for this CDR3. CDR3 bases: TGTGCCAGCAGCTTGCAGGGGGCGCGAACTGAAGCTTTCTTT. This codes for CASSLQGARTEAFF. The rearrangement joins TRBV7-2 to TRBJ1-1, with 8 bases that match TRBD1. V was pared by 3 bases and J by 5 bases, with 5 bases of the junction left unmatched. The CDR3 loop spans 14 amino acids. Germline V lookup: CDR1 SGHTA, CDR2 FQGNSA.

The chain couples TRBV28 to TRBJ2-7; D is ambiguous. This CDR3 contains 12 residues. V lost 5 bases, J lost 0 bases, and 5 bases lay in between. Germline values: CDR1 MDHEN, CDR2 SYDVKM. This CDR3 reads CASSQSSYEQYF. The CDR3, as DNA: TGTGCCAGCAGTCAATCCTCCTACGAGCAGTACTTC.

The V call is TRBV28, the J call TRBJ1-5, with unresolved D. Germline values: CDR1 MDHEN, CDR2 SYDVKM. This CDR3 is built from 17 residues. V lost 6 bases, J lost 3 bases, and 21 bases lay in between. The CDR3, as DNA: TGTGCCAGCAGCTTCCAGAGAGGGAGGATAATCAATCAGCCCCAGCATTTT. This codes for CASSFQRGRIINQPQHF.

The chain recombines TRBV7-2 with TRBJ1-1; unclear D gene. Germline CDR1 reads SGHTA; CDR2 reads FQGNSA. Trimming took 2 bases from V and 2 from J, leaving 12 bases between them. The CDR3 extends over 15 amino acids. In DNA form, the CDR3 reads TGTGCCAGCAGCTTAAGCGAGGGCCTAAACACTGAAGCTTTCTTT. Protein product: CASSLSEGLNTEAFF.

The chain employs TRBV2 and TRBJ2-7, with TRBD1 matching 9 bases. V gave up 6 bases and J gave up 1 base; unmatched junction bases: 10. This CDR3 is 16 amino acids long. Germline V lookup: CDR1 SNHLY, CDR2 FYNNEI. CDR3 loop: CASRLSGTGRSYEQYF. The CDR3 nucleotides read TGTGCCAGCAGATTATCCGGGACAGGGAGGTCCTACGAGCAGTACTTC.

Remarks on this clone: Within the sample, other DNA sequences also encode this same CDR3. The genes are TRBV6-2 or TRBV6-3 and TRBJ1-1, with D unresolved. The ends were cut back, 5 bases at V and 1 base at J, with 8 bases in the middle. Germline V gives CDR1 MNHEY, CDR2 SVGEGT. This CDR3 comprises 13 residues. In DNA form, the CDR3 reads TGTGCCAGCAGTATCATTCCGAACACTGAAGCTTTCTTT. Its translation: CASSIIPNTEAFF.